This TCR beta chain derives from a study of T cell responses to AZD1222 COVID-19 vaccine. This CDR3 has 12 amino acids. CDR1 MDHEN and CDR2 SYDVKM come from the germline V gene. Trimming cost V 5 bases and J 5 bases, with 7 bases left between them. Sequenced by immunoSEQ multiplex PCR; TCRdb stores in-frame clones only, minus some. The profile shows approximately 100,000 clones, about 82% of them singletons. The V call is TRBV28, the J call TRBJ1-3; D may be TRBD1 (5 bases). This specimen consisted of peripheral blood, obtained on day 0 of AZD1222 vaccination. This clonotype was sampled from an adult in good health. The CDR3 loop is CASSGTRNTIYF. CDR3 DNA: TGTGCCAGCAGTGGGACCCGAAACACCATATATTTT.